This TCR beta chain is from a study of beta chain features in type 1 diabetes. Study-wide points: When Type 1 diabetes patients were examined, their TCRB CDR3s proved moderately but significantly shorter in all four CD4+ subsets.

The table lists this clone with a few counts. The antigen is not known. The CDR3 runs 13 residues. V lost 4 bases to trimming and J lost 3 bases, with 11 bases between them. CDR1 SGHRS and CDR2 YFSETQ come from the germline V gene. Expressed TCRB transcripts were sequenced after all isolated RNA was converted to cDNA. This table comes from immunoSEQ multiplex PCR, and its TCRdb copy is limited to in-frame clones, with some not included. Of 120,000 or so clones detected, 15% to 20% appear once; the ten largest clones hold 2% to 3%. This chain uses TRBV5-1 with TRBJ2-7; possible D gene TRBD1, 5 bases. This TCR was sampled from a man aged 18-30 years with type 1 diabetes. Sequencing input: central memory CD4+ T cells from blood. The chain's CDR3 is CASSDLQGYEQYF. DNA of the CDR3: TGCGCCAGCAGCGACTTGCAGGGCTACGAGCAGTACTTC.